Listed below are T cell receptor beta chains from one sample, sequenced in a study of cytomegalovirus exposure and HLA in healthy donors. Clones were read by immunoSEQ multiplex PCR, and TCRdb kept only the in-frame ones, dropping some. The top ten hold roughly 13% of the sample, which has some 120,000 clones, more than 75% seen once. Sequenced material: PBMCs. The receptors here all came from a woman aged 55 to 70 in good health and CMV-seropositive. The CDR3 runs from the conserved cysteine through the conserved F or W. D genes are given only for firm matches. Rows may omit the clone size; those that give it use once, few, many or a size class.

>-|TRBD2|TRBJ2-7|TRBV6-1
TGTGCCAGCCTCCCTGGGAGGGCAAGCTCCTACGAGCAGTACTTC
CASLPGRASSYEQYF
>-|TRBD2|TRBJ2-7|TRBV6-5
TGTGCCAGCAGTTACCGGGAGGGGAGCTACGAGCAGTACTTC
CASSYREGSYEQYF
>-|-|TRBJ1-5|TRBV19
TGTGCCAGTAGTATAGGCGGGGGCGCGGGTCAGCCCCAGCATTTT
CASSIGGGAGQPQHF
>-|TRBD2|TRBJ2-3|TRBV7-2
TGTGCCAGCAGCAGTAGCGGGGGGGGCTTCGATACGCAGTATTTT
CASSSSGGGFDTQYF
>-|TRBD1|TRBJ1-2|TRBV9
TGTGCCAGCAGCGCAGGACAGGGGGCATATGGCTACACCTTC
CASSAGQGAYGYTF
>few|TRBD2|TRBJ2-5|TRBV7-2
TGTGCCAGCAGTTCTAATAGCGGGTGGAACCAAGAGACCCAGTACTTC
CASSSNSGWNQETQYF
>-|-|TRBJ2-3|TRBV9
TGTGCCAGCAGCGTAAACAGGGGAGGAACAGATACGCAGTATTTT
CASSVNRGGTDTQYF
>-|TRBD1|TRBJ1-3|TRBV28
TGTGCCAGCAGCTCACCGGGACAGGGAGGAAACACCATATATTTT
CASSSPGQGGNTIYF
>few|TRBD2|TRBJ2-3|TRBV5-4
TGTGCCAGCAGCTTGGCGGGACTAGCGGACAATACGCAGTATTTT
CASSLAGLADNTQYF
>-|-|TRBJ1-2|TRBV28
TGTGCCAGCAGTTTAGGGCTTAACTATGGCTACACCTTC
CASSLGLNYGYTF
>-|-|TRBJ1-1|TRBV6-5
TGTGCCAGCAGTCCCGTGGGGGGTATGAACACTGAAGCTTTCTTT
CASSPVGGMNTEAFF
>-|TRBD1|TRBJ2-5|TRBV9
TGTGCCAGCAGCGTCAGCGGGACAGGGGGGTACGAGACCCAGTACTTC
CASSVSGTGGYETQYF
>once|TRBD1|TRBJ1-2|TRBV11-2
TGTGCCAGCAGCTCCCCCCCGGGACAGGGGTTCTATGGCTACACCTTC
CASSSPPGQGFYGYTF
>few|-|TRBJ2-4|TRBV27
TGTGCCAGCAGGGAACATCAGGGTAGGCAAAACATTCAGTACTTC
CASREHQGRQNIQYF
>-|TRBD2|TRBJ2-2|TRBV5-1
TGCGCCAGCAAGGGACTAGCGGCGAGCACCGGGGAGCTGTTTTTT
CASKGLAASTGELFF
>-|-|TRBJ2-1|TRBV11-3
TGTGCCAGCAGCCCCGGCGGGCGCGATGAGCAGTTCTTC
CASSPGGRDEQFF
>-|TRBD2|TRBJ2-5|TRBV11-2
TGTGCCAGCAGCTTTGGCGGGGGGGAAGAGACCCAGTACTTC
CASSFGGGEETQYF
>-|-|TRBJ2-7|TRBV5-1
TGCGCCAGCAGCTTGGCGGGGACTCAGGTGGAGCAGTACTTC
CASSLAGTQVEQYF
>-|TRBD1|TRBJ1-1|TRBV11-2
TGTGCCAGCAGCTTACTTAAGGGACAGGGGGTGAACACTGAAGCTTTCTTT
CASSLLKGQGVNTEAFF
>few|-|TRBJ1-6|TRBV4-3
TGCGCCAGCAGCCAAGCGACAGCTTATAATTCACCCCTCCACTTT
CASSQATAYNSPLHF
>-|TRBD1|TRBJ2-2|TRBV7-6
TGTGCCAGCAGCCAGGGACAGGGAGTATTCACCGGGGAGCTGTTTTTT
CASSQGQGVFTGELFF
>-|TRBD1|TRBJ1-1|TRBV7-6
TGTGCCAGCAGCTCCAGGACAGGGCCGAACACTGAAGCTTTCTTT
CASSSRTGPNTEAFF
>-|TRBD1|TRBJ1-5|TRBV4-1
TGCGCCAGCAGCCAGAACCCGGACAGGGGCAATCAGCCCCAGCATTTT
CASSQNPDRGNQPQHF
>few|-|TRBJ2-2|TRBV6-5
TGTGCCAGCAGAAGGACAGCGAACACCGGGGAGCTGTTTTTT
CASRRTANTGELFF
>once|-|TRBJ2-1|TRBV30
TGTGCCTGGAGTGTACACAGGGCCAATGAGCAGTTCTTC
CAWSVHRANEQFF
>-|TRBD2|TRBJ2-1|TRBV18
TGTGCCAGCTCACCCACTGGACTAGCGGGAGCCTATCGGCGGTTCTTC
CASSPTGLAGAYRRFF
>once|-|TRBJ2-4|TRBV29-1
TGCAGCGTTGGGCAGGAATTAGCCAAAAACATTCAGTACTTC
CSVGQELAKNIQYF
>-|TRBD2|TRBJ2-7|TRBV5-1
TGCGCCAGCAGCTTTTCTAGCGGGAGTGGTTACGAGCAGTACTTC
CASSFSSGSGYEQYF
>-|-|TRBJ2-7|TRBV7-9
TGTGCCAGCAGCTCCCGGACGGGGTACGAGCAGTACTTC
CASSSRTGYEQYF
>few|TRBD2|TRBJ2-5|TRBV9
TGTGCCAGCAGCGCAGGGGCTAGCGGGAGTAAGACCCAGTACTTC
CASSAGASGSKTQYF
>-|-|TRBJ2-1|TRBV7-2
TGTGCCAGCAGCCAAGGGCTGGGAGGTAGGGATGAGCAGTTCTTC
CASSQGLGGRDEQFF
>few|-|TRBJ1-1|TRBV27
TGTGCCAGCAGTTGGAGTATGAACACTGAAGCTTTCTTT
CASSWSMNTEAFF
>-|TRBD2|TRBJ2-5|TRBV5-8
TGTGCCAGCAGCAGGGGACTAGCGGGAGGAAACCAAGAGACCCAGTACTTC
CASSRGLAGGNQETQYF
>few|TRBD1|TRBJ1-1|TRBV19
TGTGCCAGTAGTAAGGGACAGGGAGGCACTGAAGCTTTCTTT
CASSKGQGGTEAFF
>few|-|TRBJ2-7|TRBV27
TGTGCCAGCAGCCGAAAGGGGACTGTGGCCTACGAGCAGTACTTC
CASSRKGTVAYEQYF
>-|TRBD2|TRBJ2-4|TRBV11-3
TGTGCCAGCAGCGCTCGACTAGCGGGGGGGCCTTGGGCCAAAAACATTCAGTACTTC
CASSARLAGGPWAKNIQYF